These T cell receptor beta chains were read from a single sample in a study of blood T cell repertoires in COVID-19. The data were produced by immunoSEQ multiplex PCR, yet TCRdb's version contains in-frame clones alone and is incomplete. The repertoire holds about 220,000 clones, with around four fifths as singletons. Material for sequencing was peripheral blood. The receptors were sampled from a woman in her forties with active or convalescent COVID-19. Both conserved end residues are part of each CDR3. The D gene is left open where the match is weak. Clone size is not always given. Where it is, it says once, few, many or a class for expanded clones.

>NA|NA|TRBV25-1|TRBJ2-2
TGTGCCAGCAGGGATTTGGTATACGACCAGGGGCCCGGGGAGCTGTTTTTT
CASRDLVYDQGPGELFF
>NA|NA|TRBV7-8|TRBJ2-5
TGTGCCAGCAGCTTAGCGGATCGCCGCGGGCGTAGGCAGGGGGGAGAGACCCAGTACTTC
CASSLADRRGRRQGGETQYF
>NA|NA|TRBV7-2|TRBJ2-3
TGTGCCAGCAGCTTAGATGCGGATACGCAGTATTTT
CASSLDADTQYF
>once|TRBD2|TRBV5-1|TRBJ2-3
TGCGCCAGCAGCTTGATTGGTAGCGGGAGCCCCACAGATACGCAGTATTTT
CASSLIGSGSPTDTQYF
>NA|NA|TRBV4-1|TRBJ1-5
TGCGCCAGCAGCCAAGTAACGGGGGGGCGCGGTCAGCCCCAGCATTTT
CASSQVTGGRGQPQHF
>NA|TRBD1|TRBV4-1|TRBJ1-5
TGCGCCAGCAGCCGGGGACAGGTGGGCAATCAGCCCCAGCATTTT
CASSRGQVGNQPQHF
>NA|TRBD1|TRBV30|TRBJ1-5
TGTGCCTGTGGGGACAGGGCCGTTCAGCCCCAGCATTTT
CACGDRAVQPQHF
>once|NA|TRBV19|TRBJ2-2
TGTGCCAGTAGTTTAGGACGGGCGGGCACCGGGGAGCTGTTTTTT
CASSLGRAGTGELFF
>NA|TRBD1|TRBV30|TRBJ1-1
TGTGCCTGGACCCCGGGACAGGGGAACACTGAAGCTTTCTTT
CAWTPGQGNTEAFF
>NA|NA|TRBV2|TRBJ1-1
TGTGCCAGCAGTGAGGGGGCGAGAGCTTTCTTT
CASSEGARAFF
>NA|TRBD2|TRBV3-1/TRBV3-2|TRBJ2-1
TGTGCCAGCACACAAGCTACCTTCCTAGCGGGGGGTACATGGGCCCCAAATGAGCAGTTCTTC
CASTQATFLAGGTWAPNEQFF
>NA|NA|TRBV7-2|TRBJ1-6
TGTGCCAGCAGCCGCGATACAGAAGATAATTCACCCCTCCACTTT
CASSRDTEDNSPLHF
>NA|NA|TRBV5-6|TRBJ1-6
TGTGCCAGCAGCCCTTTGGAGAGGAGAAGCTATAATTCACCCCTCCACTTT
CASSPLERRSYNSPLHF
>NA|NA|TRBV19|TRBJ2-2
TGTGCCAGTAGTACCACCGCGGCCACGGCCGGGGAGCTGTTTTTT
CASSTTAATAGELFF
>NA|NA|TRBV4-2|TRBJ1-2
TGTGCCAGCAGCCAGGAAGAGGGATCCCACTATGGCTACACCTTC
CASSQEEGSHYGYTF
>many|NA|TRBV4-1|TRBJ2-5
TGCGCCAGCAGCCAAGACGCGCCAGGGGTTGAGACCCAGTACTTC
CASSQDAPGVETQYF
>NA|TRBD1|TRBV9|TRBJ1-6
TGTGCCAGCAGCGTGGGGGGACAGGGAGGTAATTCACCCCTCCACTTT
CASSVGGQGGNSPLHF
>NA|NA|TRBV19|TRBJ1-3
TGTGCCAGTAGTATTGGCCAGGGGTACGGAAACACCATATATTTT
CASSIGQGYGNTIYF
>NA|NA|TRBV7-8|TRBJ2-3
TGTGCCAGCAGCCCCTACACAGATACGCAGTATTTT
CASSPYTDTQYF
>NA|NA|TRBV11-3|TRBJ1-3
TGTGCCAGCAGCCCTAGAGGGAGGAACACTTACTCTGGAAACACCATATATTTT
CASSPRGRNTYSGNTIYF
>NA|TRBD1|TRBV7-9|TRBJ2-7
TGTGCCAGCAGCTTAGGGACAGGGGAACTCACCTACGAGCAGTACTTC
CASSLGTGELTYEQYF
>NA|NA|TRBV5-1|TRBJ2-2
TGCGCCAGCAGCGGGGCCTTTGACACCGGGGAGCTGTTTTTT
CASSGAFDTGELFF
>once|NA|TRBV7-3|TRBJ1-1
TGTGCCAGCAGCTCACATGTTAACACTGAAGCTTTCTTT
CASSSHVNTEAFF
>NA|NA|TRBV15|TRBJ2-3
TGTGCCACCAGCAGAGATTGGTCTACCACAGATACGCAGTATTTT
CATSRDWSTTDTQYF
>NA|TRBD2|TRBV10-3|TRBJ2-1
TGTGCCATCAGTGAGTCGGGAGGGACGACCTACAATGAGCAGTTCTTC
CAISESGGTTYNEQFF
>few|TRBD1|TRBV19|TRBJ1-1
TGTGCCAGTAGTTCCCAGGGACAGGGCTCTACTGAAGCTTTCTTT
CASSSQGQGSTEAFF
>few|NA|TRBV6-5|TRBJ1-2
TGTGCCAGCATTATCGTGTCGGGAGGCTACACCTTC
CASIIVSGGYTF
>NA|NA|TRBV28|TRBJ1-5
TGTGCCAGCAGTTTATATGGCAGGGGAAATCAGCCCCAGCATTTT
CASSLYGRGNQPQHF
>NA|TRBD1|TRBV24-1|TRBJ2-1
TGTGCCACCAGTGACCCGACAGGGGGTGGGACCATTTACAATGAGCAGTTCTTC
CATSDPTGGGTIYNEQFF
>NA|TRBD2|TRBV5-5|TRBJ2-1
TGTGCCAGCAGCTTCGCGGCGGGAGGGCCCAATGAGCAGTTCTTC
CASSFAAGGPNEQFF
>few|NA|TRBV19|TRBJ1-1
TGTGCCAGTAGTAGGACAGAGTTAATGAACACTGAAGCTTTCTTT
CASSRTELMNTEAFF